The 14 T cell receptor beta chains in this list originate from one sample, sequenced in a study of blood T cells in healthy people across ages. Together with a sample-barcoded 5' primer, a J-beta primer mix was included in a second PCR lasting about 7 to 12 cycles. TCRdb ran MiXCR on the 5' RACE reads and lists one entry per CDR3 protein. Of some 760,000 distinct CDR3 sequences in the sample, 20% to 25% were seen once. These data are also associated with another study on T cells of mothers and their children.

The sequenced sample was blood. All receptors derive from a boy younger than 18 in good health.

J is TRBJ1-6 and V is TRBV2, with D unresolved. Trimming shortened V by 7 bases and J by 4 bases, and 14 bases separated the two germline ends. The germline V gene encodes CDR1 SNHLY and CDR2 FYNNEI. CDR3 size: 15 residues. The CDR3 here is CASTLHQNYNSPLHF. Here the CDR3 DNA reads TGTGCCAGCACTCTCCACCAAAATTATAATTCACCCCTCCACTTT.

The chain uses TRBV4-1 and TRBJ2-7; a weak D match, TRBD1 (6 bases). V lost 4 bases, J lost 3 bases, and 19 bases lay in between. The CDR3 is 16 amino acids. Germline V gene sequence: CDR1 MGHRA, CDR2 YSYEKL. CDR3 sequence (DNA): TGCGCCAGCAGCCCCAAGAGCTTGCAGGGGCACTACGAGCAGTACTTC. Protein product: CASSPKSLQGHYEQYF.

This chain links TRBV28 with TRBJ2-7; the D is unclear. The CDR3 extends over 14 amino acids. V was clipped by 7 bases and J by 2 bases, with 15 bases between them. Germline assignment: CDR1 MDHEN and CDR2 SYDVKM. CDR3 DNA sequence: TGTGCCAGCATGAAGTGGCAGAATCCCTACGAGCAGTACTTC. Its protein is CASMKWQNPYEQYF.

V and J are TRBV20-1 and TRBJ2-5; 7 bases line up with TRBD2. CDR1 DFQATT and CDR2 SNEGSKA come from the germline V gene (reference sequence). The CDR3 is made up of 15 amino acids. DNA for the CDR3: TGCACCGCTAGGTCCCGGGAGGCCTCTCAAGAGACCCAGTACTTC. It translates to CTARSREASQETQYF.

The chain uses TRBV6-1 and TRBJ1-5; 9 nucleotides match TRBD1. The CDR3 runs 16 residues. Germline V gene data show CDR1 as MNHNS and CDR2 as SASEGT. The V and J ends lost 5 bases and 2 bases, in that order; junction bases with no gene match: 7. The CDR3 loop is CASSPGTGYGNQPQHF. The CDR3 bases are TGTGCCAGCAGTCCCGGGACAGGGTATGGCAATCAGCCCCAGCATTTT.

The count of this clonotype is one. The rearrangement uses TRBV4-2 and TRBJ2-5, with D unresolved. From germline, CDR1 is LGHNA and CDR2 YNFKEQ. Trimming pared 4 bases from V and 2 bases from J, leaving 11 bases between. The CDR3 covers 14 residues. CDR3 sequence (DNA): TGTGCCAGCAGCCTATTACAGTCGCAAGAGACCCAGTACTTC. Residues: CASSLLQSQETQYF.

V gene TRBV7-3 combines with J gene TRBJ2-5; D possibly corresponds to TRBD2 (6 bases). V lost 6 bases and J lost 5, with 19 bases in between. CDR1 and CDR2 from the germline V gene are SGHTA and FQGTGA. The CDR3 is 15 residues long. CDR3 sequence reads: CASSPGGTPRETQYF. Here the CDR3 DNA reads TGTGCCAGCAGTCCCGGCGGGACTCCCCGCGAGACCCAGTACTTC.

The chain couples TRBV4-3 to TRBJ2-4, with D perhaps being TRBD1 or TRBD2 (6 bases each). Germline lookup yields CDR1 LGHNA and CDR2 YSLEER. This CDR3 has 14 amino acids. V lost 3 bases and J lost 9, with 15 bases in between. The CDR3 DNA is TGCGCCAGCAGCCAGAAGGGGGGAAGGGCCATTCAGTACTTC. Amino acids: CASSQKGGRAIQYF.

This rearrangement joins TRBV7-8 to TRBJ2-5; 10 nucleotides agree with TRBD1. The CDR3 contains 17 residues. Germline lookup yields CDR1 SGHVS and CDR2 FQNEAQ. V dropped 6 bases and J dropped 5; count of bases not matched to a gene: 15. This CDR3 reads CASRPGVWDRGSETQYF. The CDR3 nucleotides read TGTGCCAGCAGGCCCGGCGTATGGGACAGGGGTTCGGAGACCCAGTACTTC.

The chain has TRBV29-1 and TRBJ2-1; no clear D. The CDR3 length is 14 residues. V was pared by 0 bases and J by 4 bases, with 10 bases between. In germline, CDR1 is SQVTM, CDR2 ANQGSEA. The CDR3 region is CSVEDMTGYNEQFF. The CDR3 DNA reads TGCAGCGTTGAAGATATGACGGGTTACAATGAGCAGTTCTTC.

V and J are TRBV7-2 and TRBJ1-2; the match to TRBD1 covers 9 bases. There are 15 residues in the CDR3. Trimming removed 5 bases from V and 4 bases from J; junction bases left unmatched: 8. Germline CDR1 is SGHTA and CDR2 is FQGNSA. CDR3 amino acids: CASSPQGAPRYGYTF. Here the CDR3 DNA reads TGTGCCAGCAGCCCACAGGGGGCGCCCCGCTATGGCTACACCTTC.

The V call is TRBV28, the J call TRBJ1-5; 7 nucleotides agree with TRBD1. The trim removed 2 bases at V and 6 bases at J, leaving 7 bases unmatched. Per germline, CDR1 MDHEN and CDR2 SYDVKM. This CDR3 has 15 residues. The CDR3 reads CASSLNRGAVQPQHF. CDR3 sequence (DNA): TGTGCCAGCAGTTTAAACAGGGGAGCGGTTCAGCCCCAGCATTTT.

The sample holds a few counts of this clonotype. The V gene is TRBV27, the J gene TRBJ2-1; TRBD1 matches 10 bases. The end of the DNA fits TRBJ2-7 better, so the J call may be wrong. The CDR3 consists of 17 residues. The germline V gene has CDR1 MNHEY and CDR2 SMNVEV (reference sequence). The CDR3 spells CASSHGSPGQGMYEQYF. The CDR3 DNA reads as TGTGCCAGCAGTCACGGTTCTCCGGGACAGGGGATGTACGAGCAGTACTTC.

The CDR3 loop reads CASSEQGVVFQHMYF. CDR3 DNA: TGTGCCAGCAGTGAACAGGGGGTTGTATTCCAGCATATGTACTTC. The chain recombines TRBV2 with TRBJ2-4, with TRBD1 identical over 7 bases. The junction had 16 bases not matched to a gene; V was cut back by 2 bases and J by 15 bases. The CDR3 runs 15 residues. CDR1 is SNHLY, CDR2 FYNNEI, per germline.